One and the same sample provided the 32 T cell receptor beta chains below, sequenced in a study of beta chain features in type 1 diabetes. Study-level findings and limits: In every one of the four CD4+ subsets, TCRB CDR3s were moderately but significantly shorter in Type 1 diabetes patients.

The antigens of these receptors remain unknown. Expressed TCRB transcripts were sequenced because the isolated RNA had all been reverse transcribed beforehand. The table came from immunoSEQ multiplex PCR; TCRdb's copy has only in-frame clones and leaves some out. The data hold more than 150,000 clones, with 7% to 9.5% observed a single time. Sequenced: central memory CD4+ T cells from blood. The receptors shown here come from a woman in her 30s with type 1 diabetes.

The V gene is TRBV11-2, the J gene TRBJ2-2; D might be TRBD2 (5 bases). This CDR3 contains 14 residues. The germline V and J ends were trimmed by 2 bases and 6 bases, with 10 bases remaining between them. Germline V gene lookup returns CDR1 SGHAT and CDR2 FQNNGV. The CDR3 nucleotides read TGTGCCAGCAGCTTACACACCGGGGCCGGGGAGCTGTTTTTT. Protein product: CASSLHTGAGELFF.

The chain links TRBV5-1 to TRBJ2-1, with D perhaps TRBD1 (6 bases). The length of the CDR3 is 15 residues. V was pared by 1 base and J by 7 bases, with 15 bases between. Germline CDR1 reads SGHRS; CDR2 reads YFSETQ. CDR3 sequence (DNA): TGCGCCAGCAGCTTGATGGCAGGGGCTCAGAATGAGCAGTTCTTC. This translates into CASSLMAGAQNEQFF.

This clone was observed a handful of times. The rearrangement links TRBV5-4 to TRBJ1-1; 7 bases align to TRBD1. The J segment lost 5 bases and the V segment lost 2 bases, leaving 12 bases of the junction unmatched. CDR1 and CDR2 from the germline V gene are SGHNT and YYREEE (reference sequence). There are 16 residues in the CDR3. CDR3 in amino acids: CASSFGPGQEITEAFF. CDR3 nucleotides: TGTGCCAGCAGCTTTGGCCCTGGACAGGAAATTACTGAAGCTTTCTTT.

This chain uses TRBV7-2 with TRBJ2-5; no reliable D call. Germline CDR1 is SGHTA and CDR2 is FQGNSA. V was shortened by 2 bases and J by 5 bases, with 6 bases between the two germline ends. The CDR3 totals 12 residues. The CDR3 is CASSLSRETQYF. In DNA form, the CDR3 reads TGTGCCAGCAGCTTAAGTCGGGAGACCCAGTACTTC.

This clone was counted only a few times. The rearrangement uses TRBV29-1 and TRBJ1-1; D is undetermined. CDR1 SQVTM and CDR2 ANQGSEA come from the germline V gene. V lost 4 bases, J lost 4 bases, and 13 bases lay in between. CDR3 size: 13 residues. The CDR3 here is CSVGYAVGTEAFF. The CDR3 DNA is TGCAGCGTTGGGTACGCGGTTGGCACTGAAGCTTTCTTT.

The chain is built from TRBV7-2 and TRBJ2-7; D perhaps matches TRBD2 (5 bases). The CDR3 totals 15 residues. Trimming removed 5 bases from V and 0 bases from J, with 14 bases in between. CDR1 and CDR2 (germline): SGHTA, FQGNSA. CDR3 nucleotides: TGTGCCAGCAGCCTCAGTAGCGCAAGCTCCTACGAGCAGTACTTC. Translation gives CASSLSSASSYEQYF.

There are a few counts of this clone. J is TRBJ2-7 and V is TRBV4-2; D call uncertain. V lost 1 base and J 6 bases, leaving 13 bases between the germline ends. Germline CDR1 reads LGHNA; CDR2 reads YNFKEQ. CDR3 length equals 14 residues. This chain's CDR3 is CASSQGFGVGEQYF. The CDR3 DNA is TGTGCCAGCAGCCAAGGGTTTGGAGTTGGCGAGCAGTACTTC.

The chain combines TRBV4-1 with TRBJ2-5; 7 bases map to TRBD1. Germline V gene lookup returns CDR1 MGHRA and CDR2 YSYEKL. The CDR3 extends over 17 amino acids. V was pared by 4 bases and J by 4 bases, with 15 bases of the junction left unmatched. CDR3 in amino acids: CASSRYFEGGDGETQYF. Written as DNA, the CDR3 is TGCGCCAGCAGCCGATATTTTGAAGGGGGCGACGGAGAGACCCAGTACTTC.

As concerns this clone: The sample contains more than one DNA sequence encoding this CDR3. DNA of the CDR3: TGCAGCGTCCAGGGGGCAGGTCAGCCCCAGCATTTT. Translated, it gives CSVQGAGQPQHF. This rearrangement joins TRBV29-1 to TRBJ1-5; the match to TRBD1 covers 8 bases. Trimming at V came to 6 bases and at J to 6 bases, leaving 4 bases not matched to a gene. The germline V gene has CDR1 SQVTM and CDR2 ANQGSEA. The CDR3 runs 12 residues.

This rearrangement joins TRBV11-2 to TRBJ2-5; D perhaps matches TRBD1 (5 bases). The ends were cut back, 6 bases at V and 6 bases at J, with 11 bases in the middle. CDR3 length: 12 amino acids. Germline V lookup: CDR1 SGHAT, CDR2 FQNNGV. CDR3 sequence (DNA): TGTGCCAGCAGTTCAGGGATTCAGACCCAGTACTTC. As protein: CASSSGIQTQYF.

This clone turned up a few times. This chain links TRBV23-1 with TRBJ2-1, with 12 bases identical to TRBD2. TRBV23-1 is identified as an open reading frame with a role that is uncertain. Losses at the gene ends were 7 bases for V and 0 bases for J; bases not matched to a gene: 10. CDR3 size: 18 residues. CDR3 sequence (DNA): TGCGCCAGCATCCCTGGGACTAGCGGGTTGGACTCCTACAATGAGCAGTTCTTC. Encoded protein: CASIPGTSGLDSYNEQFF.

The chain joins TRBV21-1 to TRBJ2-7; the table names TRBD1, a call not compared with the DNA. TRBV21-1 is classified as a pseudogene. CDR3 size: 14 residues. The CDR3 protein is CASSPRDRDYEQYF. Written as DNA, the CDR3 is TGTGCCAGCAGCCCCCGGGACAGGGACTACGAGCAGTACTTC.

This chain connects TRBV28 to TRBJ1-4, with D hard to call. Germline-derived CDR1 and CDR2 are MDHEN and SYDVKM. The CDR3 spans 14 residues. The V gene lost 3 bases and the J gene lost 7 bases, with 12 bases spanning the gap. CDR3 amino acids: CASSFRSLSEKLFF. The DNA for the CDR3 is TGTGCCAGCAGTTTTCGAAGTCTTAGTGAAAAACTGTTTTTT.

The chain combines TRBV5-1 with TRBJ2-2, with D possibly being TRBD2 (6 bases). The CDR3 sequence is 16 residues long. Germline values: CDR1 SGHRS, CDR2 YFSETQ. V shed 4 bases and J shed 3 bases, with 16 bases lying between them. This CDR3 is CASSPTASAHTGELFF. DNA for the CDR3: TGCGCCAGCAGCCCCACCGCTAGCGCCCACACCGGGGAGCTGTTTTTT. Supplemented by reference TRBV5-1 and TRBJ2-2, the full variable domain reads KAGVTQTPRYLIKTRGQQVTLSCSPISGHRSVSWYQQTPGQGLQFLFEYFSETQRNKGNFPGRFSGRQFSNSRSEMNVSTLELGDSALYLCASSPTASAHTGELFFGEGSRLTVL.

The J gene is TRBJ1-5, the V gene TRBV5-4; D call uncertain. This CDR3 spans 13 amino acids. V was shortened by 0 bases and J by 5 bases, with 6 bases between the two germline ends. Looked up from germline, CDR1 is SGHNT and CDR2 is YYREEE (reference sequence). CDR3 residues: CASSLGGDQPQHF. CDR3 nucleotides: TGTGCCAGCAGCTTGGGCGGGGATCAGCCCCAGCATTTT.

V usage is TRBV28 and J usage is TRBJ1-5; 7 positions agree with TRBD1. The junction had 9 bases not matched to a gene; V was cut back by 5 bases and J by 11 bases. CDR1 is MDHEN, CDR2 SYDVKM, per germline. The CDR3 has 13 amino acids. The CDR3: CASSTYRGRAQHF. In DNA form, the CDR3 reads TGTGCCAGCAGTACCTACAGGGGCAGGGCCCAGCATTTT.

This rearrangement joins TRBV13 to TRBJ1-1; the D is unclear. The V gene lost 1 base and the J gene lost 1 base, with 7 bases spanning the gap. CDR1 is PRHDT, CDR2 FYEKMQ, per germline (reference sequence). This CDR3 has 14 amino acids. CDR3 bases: TGTGCCAGCAGCTTAGATGGAGAGAACACTGAAGCTTTCTTT. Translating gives CASSLDGENTEAFF.

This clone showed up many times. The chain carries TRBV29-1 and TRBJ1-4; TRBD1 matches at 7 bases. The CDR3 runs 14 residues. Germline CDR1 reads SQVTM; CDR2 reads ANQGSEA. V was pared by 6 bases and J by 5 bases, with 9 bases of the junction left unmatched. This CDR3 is CSVASGTANEKLFF. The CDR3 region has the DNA TGCAGCGTGGCCTCCGGGACAGCAAATGAAAAACTGTTTTTT.

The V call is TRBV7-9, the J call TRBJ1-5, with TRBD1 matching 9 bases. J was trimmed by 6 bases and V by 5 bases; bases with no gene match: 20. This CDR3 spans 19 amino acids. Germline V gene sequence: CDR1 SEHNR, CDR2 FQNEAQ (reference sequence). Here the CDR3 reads CASSIDYFTGTGKGQPQHF. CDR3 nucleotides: TGTGCCAGCAGCATCGACTATTTTACCGGGACAGGGAAGGGTCAGCCCCAGCATTTT.

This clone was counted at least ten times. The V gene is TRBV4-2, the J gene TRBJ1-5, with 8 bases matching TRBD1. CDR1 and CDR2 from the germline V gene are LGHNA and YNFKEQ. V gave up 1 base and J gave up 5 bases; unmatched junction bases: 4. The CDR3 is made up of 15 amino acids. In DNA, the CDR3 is TGTGCCAGCAGCCAAGGGGGACAGGCAGATCAGCCCCAGCATTTT. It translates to CASSQGGQADQPQHF.

CDR3 DNA: TGTGCCAGCAGCCCTAGGGACAGGGACTCCTACGAGCAGTACTTC. This sequence encodes CASSPRDRDSYEQYF. The chain uses TRBV9 and TRBJ2-7; 9 bases agree with TRBD1. This CDR3 region has 15 residues. V lost 4 bases to trimming and J lost 0 bases; unmatched junction nucleotides: 5. The germline gives CDR1 SGDLS, CDR2 YYNGEE.

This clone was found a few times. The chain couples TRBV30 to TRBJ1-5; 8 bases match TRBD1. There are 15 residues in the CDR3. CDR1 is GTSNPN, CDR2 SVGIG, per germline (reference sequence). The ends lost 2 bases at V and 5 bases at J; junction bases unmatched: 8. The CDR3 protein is CAWSPPDRGYQPQHF. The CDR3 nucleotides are TGTGCCTGGAGTCCACCCGACAGGGGATATCAGCCCCAGCATTTT. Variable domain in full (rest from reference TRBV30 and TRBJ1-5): SQTIHQWPATLVQPVGSPLSLECTVEGTSNPNLYWYRQAAGRGLQLLFYSVGIGQISSEVPQNLSASRPQDRQFILSSKKLLLSDSGFYLCAWSPPDRGYQPQHFGDGTRLSIL.

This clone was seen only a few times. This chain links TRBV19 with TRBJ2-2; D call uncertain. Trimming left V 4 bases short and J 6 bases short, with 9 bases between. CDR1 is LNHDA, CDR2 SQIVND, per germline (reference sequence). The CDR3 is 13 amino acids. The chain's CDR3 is CASSNRSPGELFF. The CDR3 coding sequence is TGTGCCAGTAGTAACCGGTCCCCCGGGGAGCTGTTTTTT.

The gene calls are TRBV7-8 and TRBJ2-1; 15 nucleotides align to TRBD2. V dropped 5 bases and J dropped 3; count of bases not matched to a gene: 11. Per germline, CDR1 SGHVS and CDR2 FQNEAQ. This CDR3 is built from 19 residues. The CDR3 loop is CASSNPGLAGGLYYNEQFF. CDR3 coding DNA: TGTGCCAGCAGCAATCCGGGACTAGCGGGAGGCCTCTACTACAATGAGCAGTTCTTC.

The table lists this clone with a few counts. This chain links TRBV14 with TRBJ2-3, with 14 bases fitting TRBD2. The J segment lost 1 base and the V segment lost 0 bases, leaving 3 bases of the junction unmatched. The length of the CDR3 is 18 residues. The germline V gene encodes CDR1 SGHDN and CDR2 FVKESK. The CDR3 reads CASSQEGTSGSGTDTQYF. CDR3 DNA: TGTGCCAGCAGCCAAGAAGGGACTAGCGGGAGCGGCACAGATACGCAGTATTTT.

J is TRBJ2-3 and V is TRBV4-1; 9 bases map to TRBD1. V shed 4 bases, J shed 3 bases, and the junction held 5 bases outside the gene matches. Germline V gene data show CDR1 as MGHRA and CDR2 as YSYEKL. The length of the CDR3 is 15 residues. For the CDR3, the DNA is TGCGCCAGCAGCCGACAGGGGGTAGGGACAGATACGCAGTATTTT. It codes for CASSRQGVGTDTQYF.

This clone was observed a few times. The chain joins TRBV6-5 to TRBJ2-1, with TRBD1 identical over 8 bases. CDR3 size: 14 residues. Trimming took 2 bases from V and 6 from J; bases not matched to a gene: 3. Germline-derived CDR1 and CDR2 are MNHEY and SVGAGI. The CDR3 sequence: CASSYAGQANEQFF. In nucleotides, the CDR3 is TGTGCCAGCAGTTACGCGGGACAGGCCAATGAGCAGTTCTTC.

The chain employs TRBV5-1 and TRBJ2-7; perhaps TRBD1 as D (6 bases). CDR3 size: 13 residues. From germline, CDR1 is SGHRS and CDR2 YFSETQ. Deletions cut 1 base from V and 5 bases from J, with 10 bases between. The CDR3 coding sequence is TGCGCCAGCAGCTTGCGGGACAACCACGAGCAGTACTTC. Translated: CASSLRDNHEQYF.

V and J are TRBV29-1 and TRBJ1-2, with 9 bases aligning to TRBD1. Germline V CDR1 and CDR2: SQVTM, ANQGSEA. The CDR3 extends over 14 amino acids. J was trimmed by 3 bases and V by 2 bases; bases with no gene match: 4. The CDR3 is CSVENTGGDYGYTF. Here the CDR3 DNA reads TGCAGCGTTGAAAATACAGGGGGCGACTATGGCTACACCTTC.

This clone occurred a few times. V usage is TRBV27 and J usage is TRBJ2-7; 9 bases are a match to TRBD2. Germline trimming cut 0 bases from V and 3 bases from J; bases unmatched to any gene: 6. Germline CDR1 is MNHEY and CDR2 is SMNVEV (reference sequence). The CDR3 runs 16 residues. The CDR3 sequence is CASSLSSLAGYYEQYF. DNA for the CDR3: TGTGCCAGCAGTTTATCTTCCCTAGCGGGGTACTACGAGCAGTACTTC.

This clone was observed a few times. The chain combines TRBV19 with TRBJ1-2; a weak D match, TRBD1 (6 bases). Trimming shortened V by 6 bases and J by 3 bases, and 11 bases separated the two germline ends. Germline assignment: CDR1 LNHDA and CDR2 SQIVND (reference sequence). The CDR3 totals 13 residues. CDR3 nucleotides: TGTGCCAGTAGACCACAGGGCCACTATGGCTACACCTTC. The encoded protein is CASRPQGHYGYTF.

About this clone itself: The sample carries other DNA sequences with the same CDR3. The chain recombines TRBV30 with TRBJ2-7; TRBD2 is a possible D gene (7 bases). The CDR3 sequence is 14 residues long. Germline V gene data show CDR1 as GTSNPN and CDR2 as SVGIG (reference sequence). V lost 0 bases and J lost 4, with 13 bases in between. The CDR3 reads CAWSVGGLSYEQYF. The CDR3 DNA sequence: TGTGCCTGGAGTGTAGGGGGACTATCTTACGAGCAGTACTTC.